This TCR beta chain was recovered during a study of shared clonotypes between healthy human individuals (dated by TCRdb to the early 2020s). Describing the broader study: A few men and a couple of women, aged 18 to 49 years, made up the cohort. For each donor, CD4 naive and CD4 memory were each run on three plates, CD8 naive on two plates, and CD8 memory on one plate. To estimate repertoire size and how much clonotype sharing occurs between individuals, the study deeply sequenced the blood TCR repertoires of five healthy adults. Between about 0.8 and 9 billion PBMCs per donor were obtained by leukapheresis. Libraries were prepared and TCR repertoires were sequenced by different laboratories using diverse techniques, in order to increase sequencing depth and limit assay-specific biases. Findings and caveats that apply to the study as a whole: Because the study included a small number of donors, the genetic and exposure-history diversity represented was limited. Rarefaction of sorted-subset datasets indicated incomplete sequencing despite the large sequencing depth. Larger estimated clonotype richness was generally found for naive subsets than for memory subsets. Only blood was sampled, and tissue TCR repertoires likely differ from those in blood. Pairwise subsampling indicated that sequencing depth was expected to affect the degree of clonotype sharing among donors. Compared with non-shared clonotypes, the clonotypes found in all four sorted-subset donors had higher generation probabilities. When a handful of donors were compared, the shared fraction of clonotypes was roughly 5% for naive CD4, around 3.6% for naive CD8, 2% to 2.5% for memory CD4, and less than 0.45% for memory CD8.

Using the deep immunoSEQ assay, multiplex PCR amplified TCR CDR3 regions from genomic DNA. Extracted genomic DNA from each cell subset was distributed evenly across all wells of several immunoSEQ 96-well plates, and each plate was treated as a replicate. For sorted subsets, each replicate PCR was loaded with 200 ng genomic DNA, equivalent to about 30,000 T cell genomes. The purified libraries were quantified using a Qubit 3.0 fluorometer, sized with a Bioanalyzer 2100, and then quantified again using the KAPA Library Quantification kit. Each immunoSEQ 96-well plate was sequenced on its own single-read 150-cycle Illumina NextSeq 550 flow cell. As for how the authors treated the data: The immunoSEQ output contained only junctional sequences without quality scores, so filtering could not match that applied to full-length reads. To assign V/J genes and CDR3, sequences were annotated using PyIR, a Python wrapper for IgBLAST v1.9, with IMGT germline references. Reads were removed for weak V/J assignments (E-value above 1e-6), missing CDR3, stop codons, out-of-frame junctions, or ambiguous translated residues. V3J clonotypes were defined by identical inferred V gene, J gene, and CDR3 amino acid sequence. To compute the percentage overlap between repertoires, the number of shared unique clonotypes was divided by the size of the smaller repertoire. Richness of each repertoire was evaluated using RTK rarefaction, the Chao1 estimator, and Recon v2.1 estimates of unobserved clonotypes. For all TCRbeta clonotypes obtained by the gDNA method from four donors, generation probabilities were computed with OLGA. TCRdb provides this immuneACCESS table in a form limited to in-frame rearrangements. Some clones are lacking; in checked studies, under half of them reflect an unresolved V gene, and why the rest are absent is not known. V, J and clone size are taken as reported in that table, and D and trimming were inferred from the DNA itself. The sample profile shows around 560,000 clones; about 95% of them were found once. The ten largest clonotypes hold approximately 0.11% of the sample.

V and J are truncated by 7 bases and 1 base respectively, leaving an intervening sequence of 13 bases. CDR1 and CDR2 (MNHNY, SVGAGI) derive from the germline V gene (reference sequence). From the cysteine up to the phenylalanine, the CDR3 has a length of 14 residues. The read is trimmed to its CDR3 DNA, 42 bases read in frame from base 1. CD8 naive samples consisted of CD45RO-negative cells that were positively selected for CCR7, yielding a CD45RA+CCR7+ population without TemRA cells. Healthy HIV-negative adults with no recently reported acute infections or vaccinations were included as donors. Only Caucasian adults living in Nashville, Tennessee, USA were represented among the donors. Blood was collected by leukapheresis, and PBMCs were isolated by Ficoll-Histopaque density gradient centrifugation and then cryopreserved in liquid nitrogen vapor phase. Analytical flow cytometry was used to check the purity and quantity of every magnetically sorted T cell population. Each sorted fraction had its genomic DNA isolated and then quantified by UV absorbance on a Nanodrop 2000c.

For this clone: It has no known antigen specificity. One base away there is no much larger clone; base qualities are not given.

The rearrangement joined TRBV6-6 to TRBJ1-1; no confident D gene assignment can be made. The receptor comes from a young woman in good health. Material for sequencing was naive CD8+ T cells sorted from blood. The cell subset or site label corresponds to: CD45RA+CCR7+. The sequence in DNA is TGTGCCAGCACCCAGAGACCGCAGAACACTGAAGCTTTCTTT. Translated, it gives CASTQRPQNTEAFF.